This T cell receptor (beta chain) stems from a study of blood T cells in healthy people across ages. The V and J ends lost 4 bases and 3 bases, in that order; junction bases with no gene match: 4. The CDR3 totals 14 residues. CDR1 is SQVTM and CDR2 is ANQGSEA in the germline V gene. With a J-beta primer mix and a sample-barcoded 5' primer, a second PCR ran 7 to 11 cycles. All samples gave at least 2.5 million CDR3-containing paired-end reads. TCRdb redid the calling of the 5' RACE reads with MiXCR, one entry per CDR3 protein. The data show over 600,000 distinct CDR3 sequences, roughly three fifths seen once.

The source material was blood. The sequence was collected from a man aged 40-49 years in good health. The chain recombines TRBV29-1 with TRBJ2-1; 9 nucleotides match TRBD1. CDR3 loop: CSVGGQGLYNEQFF. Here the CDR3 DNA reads TGCAGCGTTGGGGGACAGGGTCTCTACAATGAGCAGTTCTTC.